The subject of this entry is one T cell receptor (beta chain). TCRdb keeps only in-frame clones here, not all; method: immunoSEQ multiplex PCR. The table records about 68,000 clones, less than 98% of them present only once. The entry originates in a study of technical replicates of blood from several donors. This CDR3 has 14 residues. V lost 6 bases and J lost 6; bases outside the gene matches: 9. CDR1 KGHSH and CDR2 LQKENI come from the germline V gene. V gene TRBV18 combines with J gene TRBJ2-3; 7 nucleotides agree with TRBD1. Sequenced sample: T cells isolated from PBMCs. This sequence was found in a human donor in good health. The CDR3 DNA sequence: TGTGCCAGCTCCACACAGGGGAAATATGATACGCAGTATTTT. The encoded protein is CASSTQGKYDTQYF.